This T cell receptor beta chain was recorded in a study of blood T cell repertoires in COVID-19. Trimming pared 6 bases from V and 2 bases from J, leaving 15 bases between. CDR1 is SGHNT, CDR2 YYREEE, per germline (reference sequence). CDR3 length: 14 residues. Everyone who took part was about 18 to 90 years old, and they came from about 25 US areas. Profiled with immunoSEQ multiplex PCR; TCRdb holds only in-frame clones, not every one. The sample has some 270,000 clones; about 90% are singletons. This clonotype was sampled from a young woman with acute COVID-19. Sequencing used PBMCs or T cells enriched from blood (not recorded which). V and J are TRBV5-4 and TRBJ2-7; D might be TRBD1 (5 bases). CDR3 region: CASTSEDKPYEQYF. CDR3 in DNA: TGTGCCAGCACCTCTGAGGACAAACCCTACGAGCAGTACTTC.